This T cell receptor beta chain derives from a study of blood T cell repertoires in COVID-19. Study context: From the United States, Italy and Spain came samples of acute and convalescent COVID-19. PBMCs, B-cell-depleted T cells, or T cells provided the cDNA or gDNA that made up the material.

CDR1 is KGHDR, CDR2 SFDVKD, per germline. Trimming cost V 5 bases and J 3 bases, with 16 bases left between them. The CDR3 runs to 15 residues. Per the original data handling: Researchers report that nucleated cell counts were estimated from reference gene primer amplification. The protocol was immunoSEQ multiplex PCR, while the TCRdb copy is restricted to in-frame clones and leaves out a portion. From that table come the V and J calls and clone size; the DNA was used to work out D and trimming. Here the sample spans 60,000 to 90,000 clones, roughly 85% being singletons. Sequenced material: peripheral blood. The chain links TRBV24-1 to TRBJ2-7; a weak D match, TRBD2 (6 bases). This TCR came from an elderly woman with active or convalescent COVID-19. The CDR3, as DNA: TGTGCCACCAGTGGTGGCGGGACCGCCGACTACGAGCAGTACTTC. Its translation is CATSGGGTADYEQYF.